The sequence of this T cell receptor (beta chain) was determined in a study of CD8 T cells in Susac syndrome. In the study overall: Patients with Susac syndrome were therapy-naive, on corticosteroids, or on intravenous immunoglobulin alone at blood draw. Whole-study findings and limits: The CD4+ T cell repertoires in Susac syndrome were not clonally expanded.

An input of roughly 0.5 to 1 ug of RNA was subjected to reverse transcription using random hexamers. TCRdb analysed the immunoSEQ multiplex PCR reads with MiXCR anew, one entry per CDR3 protein. This sample has under 250,000 distinct CDR3 sequences; approximately 94% occur once, and the top ten carry roughly 0.14%. TCR beta from blood CD8+ and CD4+ T cells was sequenced. The diagnostic criteria for definite or probable disease, as recently defined, were met by the patients with Susac syndrome. The CDR3 spans 18 residues. Looked up from germline, CDR1 is SGHRS and CDR2 is YFSETQ. The J segment lost 9 bases and the V segment lost 4 bases, leaving 17 bases of the junction unmatched. Concerning this clonotype: The antigen is unknown.

Sequencing was carried out using CD4+ T cells from PBMCs. The rearrangement links TRBV5-1 to TRBJ1-6, with 9 nucleotides matching TRBD1. The source is a human donor with Susac syndrome. The CDR3: CASSPSGTGRSVPSPLHF. Written as DNA, the CDR3 is TGCGCCAGCAGCCCCTCCGGGACAGGGAGGTCGGTACCTTCACCCCTCCACTTT. The entire variable domain, with the rest obtained from reference TRBV5-1 and TRBJ1-6, is as follows: KAGVTQTPRYLIKTRGQQVTLSCSPISGHRSVSWYQQTPGQGLQFLFEYFSETQRNKGNFPGRFSGRQFSNSRSEMNVSTLELGDSALYLCASSPSGTGRSVPSPLHFGNGTRLTVT.